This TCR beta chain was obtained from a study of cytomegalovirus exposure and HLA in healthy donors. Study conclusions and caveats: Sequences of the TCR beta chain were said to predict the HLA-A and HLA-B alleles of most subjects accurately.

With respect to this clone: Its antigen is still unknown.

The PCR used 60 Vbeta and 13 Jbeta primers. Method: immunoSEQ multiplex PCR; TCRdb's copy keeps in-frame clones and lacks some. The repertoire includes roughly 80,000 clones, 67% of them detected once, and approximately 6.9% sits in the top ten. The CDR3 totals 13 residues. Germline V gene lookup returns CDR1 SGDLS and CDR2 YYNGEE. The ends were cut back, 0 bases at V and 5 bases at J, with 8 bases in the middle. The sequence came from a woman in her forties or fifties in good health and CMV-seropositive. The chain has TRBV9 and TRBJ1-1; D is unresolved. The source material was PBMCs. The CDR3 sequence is CASSVGPGTEAFF. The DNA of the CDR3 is TGTGCCAGCAGCGTAGGTCCAGGAACTGAAGCTTTCTTT.